This TCR beta chain was sequenced for a study of response to subunit inactivated influenza vaccine. This CDR3 is built from 16 residues. V shed 3 bases, J shed 0 bases, and the junction held 7 bases outside the gene matches. The germline gives CDR1 DFQATT, CDR2 SNEGSKA (reference sequence). Study results and caveats: Authors suggested that a seasonal influenza vaccination recruits few new T cells each time.

In regard to this clonotype: Its target is unknown.

TCRdb re-derived calls from the RT-PCR reads in MiXCR, one entry per CDR3 protein. The sample consists of around 570,000 distinct CDR3 sequences, 7.5% to 8.5% of them appearing once. This rearrangement joins TRBV20-1 to TRBJ2-1, with 8 bases fitting TRBD2. This sequence was found in a man aged 50-75 years who received an inactivated influenza vaccine. The sequencing used PBMCs from blood, collected approximately 25 months after vaccination. The CDR3 DNA reads as TGCAGTGCTAGTGGTTCCCTAGCGGGCTCCTACAATGAGCAGTTCTTC. Translated, it gives CSASGSLAGSYNEQFF.